The clone carrying this T cell receptor beta chain was detected a few times. The antigen is not known. CDR1 and CDR2 from the germline V gene are MNHEY and SVGAGI. The CDR3 consists of 16 residues. The J segment lost 4 bases and the V segment lost 5 bases, leaving 8 bases of the junction unmatched. TCRdb itself ran the 5' RACE reads through MiXCR, one entry per CDR3 protein. The table includes about 86,000 distinct CDR3 sequences, approximately 15% detected once. This sample stems from a study of early T cells in non-severe SARS-CoV-2 infection. General study results and limits: The matching step, a VDJdb search, favored anti-spike CD8 responses and missed private and CD4 specificities.

The chain carries TRBV6-5 and TRBJ2-3; 11 bases agree with TRBD2. Sequencing was carried out using whole blood. The source of this sequence is an adult who was a healthcare worker with PCR-confirmed SARS-CoV-2 infection or an uninfected control (not recorded which). Here the CDR3 reads CASSRLAGIRADTQYF. The CDR3 DNA is TGTGCCAGCAGTCGACTAGCGGGAATTAGGGCAGATACGCAGTATTTT.